Here is one T cell receptor beta chain with its context. The data derive from a study of blood T cell repertoires in COVID-19. About the research overall: In each case, the material was cDNA or gDNA derived from T cells, B-cell-depleted T cells, or PBMCs.

As handled by the study authors: Nucleated cell counts were estimated from reference gene primer amplification. TCRdb keeps only in-frame clones here, not all; method: immunoSEQ multiplex PCR. V and J calls and clone size are those listed in that table; D and trimming were worked out from the DNA. The repertoire holds 350,000 to 500,000 clones, with nearly 90% as singletons. All enrollees were about 18 to 95 years old and from about 24 US areas. Each exposed participant met a COVID-19 case in the 2 weeks preceding study entry. Germline CDR1 and CDR2: MNHEY and SVGAGI. V gave up 2 bases and J gave up 8 bases; unmatched junction bases: 4. This CDR3 has 13 residues.

Sequencing was carried out using PBMCs or T cells enriched from blood (not recorded which). This receptor was taken from a woman aged 18-35 years who had been exposed to COVID-19. V is TRBV6-5 and J is TRBJ1-1, with 8 bases that match TRBD1. The CDR3 nucleotides are TGTGCCAGCAGTTACCCCGACAGGGGCGAAGCTTTCTTT. This gives the protein CASSYPDRGEAFF.